The TCR beta chain under discussion was sequenced for a study of OX40 agonist ivuxolimab in advanced cancers. Study details: Prior anti-PD-1, anti-PD-L1 or anti-CTLA-4 therapy was allowed; roughly 40% had some.

Sequencing used immunoSEQ multiplex PCR; TCRdb keeps in-frame clones, though not all of them. Of 12,000 or so clones in the sample, roughly 80% were seen once. Trimming took 5 bases from V and 7 from J, leaving 17 bases between them. This CDR3 region has 14 residues. The germline CDR1 and CDR2 sequences are MNHNS and SASEGT. Blood draws occurred at baseline, cycle 4 day 1, and cycle 7 day 1. The V gene is TRBV6-1, the J gene TRBJ1-2, with a weak D call TRBD1 (6 bases). The receptor was derived from an adult with an advanced solid tumor such as melanoma, head and neck, liver or kidney cancer. This specimen consisted of CD4+ or CD8+ T cells sorted from blood, obtained in a trial of the OX40 agonist ivuxolimab. The CDR3 spells CASSSPRGGLGYTF. The DNA of the CDR3 is TGTGCCAGCAGTTCCCCCCGGGGGGGCCTTGGCTACACCTTC.